The clone carrying this T cell receptor beta chain was observed at least ten times. Its antigen is currently unknown. The data are from a study of response to subunit inactivated influenza vaccine. TCRdb re-derived calls from the RT-PCR reads in MiXCR, one entry per CDR3 protein. The repertoire has hundreds of thousands of distinct CDR3 sequences, less than 10% of them found once; the top ten carry 13%. Study-level findings and limits: Seasonal influenza vaccination, on each occasion, was suggested by the authors to recruit few new T cells.

This CDR3 comprises 15 residues. The V and J ends lost 6 bases and 4 bases, in that order; junction bases with no gene match: 4. In germline, CDR1 is MNHEY, CDR2 SVGEGT. The genes are TRBV6-2 or TRBV6-3 and TRBJ2-1, with TRBD2 matching over 12 bases. This specimen was PBMCs from blood, taken about 24 months after vaccination. This receptor was taken from a man in his fifties or sixties who received an inactivated influenza vaccine. CDR3 residues: CASRTTSGGYNEQFF. CDR3 DNA sequence: TGTGCCAGCAGAACTACTAGCGGGGGGTACAATGAGCAGTTCTTC.